The source of this T cell receptor (beta chain) is a study of T cells after yellow fever vaccination. This clonotype was recorded at least ten times. Its antigen is undetermined. General observations from the study: The booster saw the reappearance of most primary-vaccination clones (approximately 97% CD4, roughly 87% CD8). Relatively few clonotypes were ones that appeared in both CD4 and CD8 compartments.

MiXCR, applied by TCRdb to the 5' RACE reads, yields one record per CDR3 protein. Among a few hundred thousand distinct CDR3 sequences listed, roughly 5.2% were seen once. The sequence derives from a man between 18 and 29 years old who received the YFV17D yellow fever vaccine. Specimen: CD4+ T cells sorted from PBMCs, collected on the day of the yellow fever booster vaccination.

Here the CDR3 reads CASSYGMGASYGYTF. In DNA, the CDR3 is TGTGCCAGCAGTTACGGTATGGGGGCCAGCTATGGCTACACCTTC. The chain combines TRBV6-5 with TRBJ1-2; possible D gene TRBD1, 6 bases. The CDR3 totals 15 residues. Per germline, CDR1 MNHEY and CDR2 SVGAGI. V was pared by 2 bases and J by 4 bases, with 14 bases between.